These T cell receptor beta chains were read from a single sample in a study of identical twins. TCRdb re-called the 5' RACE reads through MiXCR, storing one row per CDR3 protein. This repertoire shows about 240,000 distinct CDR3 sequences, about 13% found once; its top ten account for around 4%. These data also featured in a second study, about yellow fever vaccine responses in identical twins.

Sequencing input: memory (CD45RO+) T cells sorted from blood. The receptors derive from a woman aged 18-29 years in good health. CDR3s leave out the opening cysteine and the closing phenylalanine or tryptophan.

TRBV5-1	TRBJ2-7	ASSSQSGGSSYEQY
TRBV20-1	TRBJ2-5	SASPQETQY
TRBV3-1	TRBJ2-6	ASSQPGAGANVLT
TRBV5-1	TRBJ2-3	ASSLTGLAGRTDTQY
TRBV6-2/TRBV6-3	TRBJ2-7	ASTPGLEGYEQY
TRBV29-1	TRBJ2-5	SVGTGGFAETQY
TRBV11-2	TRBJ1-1	ASSLVDTQAF
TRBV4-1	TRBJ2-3	ASSLTGTSGLSDTQY
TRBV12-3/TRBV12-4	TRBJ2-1	ASSFGRGSYNEQF
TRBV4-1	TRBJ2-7	ASSQVGAVVYEQY
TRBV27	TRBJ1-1	ASSWTGLRNTEAF
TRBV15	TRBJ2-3	ATSSRGVSTDTQY
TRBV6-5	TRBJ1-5	ASSSAVLGNQPQH
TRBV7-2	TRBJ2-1	ASSSEVMTSSYNEQF
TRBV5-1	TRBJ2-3	ASSLLTGTGTQY
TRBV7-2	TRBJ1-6	ASSLSRTTLLH
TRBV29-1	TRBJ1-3	SVSGGNTIY
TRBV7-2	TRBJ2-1	ASSADRDAYNEQF
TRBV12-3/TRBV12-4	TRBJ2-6	ASSFNRGQSSGANVLT
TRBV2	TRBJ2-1	ASRSPGLAGNNEQF
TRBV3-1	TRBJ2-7	ASSQLPYEQY
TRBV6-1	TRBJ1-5	ASSERQGYSNQPQH
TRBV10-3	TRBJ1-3	AISSGQGGNTIY
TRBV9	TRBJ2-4	ASSVGGGMRNIQY
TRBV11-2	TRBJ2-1	ASSLGAVRIGGDEQF
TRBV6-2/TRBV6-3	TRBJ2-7	ASSGWTSGRNGEQY
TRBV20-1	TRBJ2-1	SARGGQGDVNEQF
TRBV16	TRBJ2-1	ASSQGQGADEQF
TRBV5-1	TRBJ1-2	ASSLSDTSGGYT
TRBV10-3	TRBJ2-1	AISESDVYNEQF
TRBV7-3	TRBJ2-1	ASSLPEGGGGSYNEQF
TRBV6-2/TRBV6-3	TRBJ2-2	ASSYGGELF
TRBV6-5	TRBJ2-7	ASSYSMGGSTGSYEQY
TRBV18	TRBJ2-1	ASSNRDSSYNEQF
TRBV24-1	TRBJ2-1	ATSPRGPFEGQF
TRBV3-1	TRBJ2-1	ASSQDRTSVAEQF
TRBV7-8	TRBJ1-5	ASSLAQSNQPQH
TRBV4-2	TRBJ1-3	ASSQDLGPSSGNTIY
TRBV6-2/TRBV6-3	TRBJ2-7	ASSYSGVNRGHTYEQY
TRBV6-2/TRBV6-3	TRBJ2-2	ASWRGQVNTGELF
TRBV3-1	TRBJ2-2	ASSRPAGGNTGELF
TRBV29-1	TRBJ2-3	SVEGGVLAGDTQY
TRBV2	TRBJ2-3	AICGTSGFRPSTDTQY
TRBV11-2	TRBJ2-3	ASSPTGMGDTQY
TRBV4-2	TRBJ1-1	ASSQDVGNTEAF
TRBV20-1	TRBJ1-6	SAPGGGRDSPLH
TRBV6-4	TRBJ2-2	ASSVGTDTGELF
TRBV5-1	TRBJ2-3	ASSLRGVGTDTQY
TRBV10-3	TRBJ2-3	AISEALLAGEKTDTQY
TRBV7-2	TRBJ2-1	ASSYGTSGRAEQF
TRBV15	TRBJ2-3	ATSRDPRKTSGGADTQY
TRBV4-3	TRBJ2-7	ASSQGQGGTYEQY
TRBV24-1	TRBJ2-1	ATSGTGVYNEQF
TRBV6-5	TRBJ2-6	ASSYVWWTGLSGANVLT
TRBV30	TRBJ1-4	AWSDFRDRNEKLF